This T cell receptor (beta chain) was recorded in a study of blood T cell repertoires in COVID-19. Study-wide background: Samples taken during acute and convalescent COVID-19 were collected in the United States, Italy and Spain.

Clones were read by immunoSEQ multiplex PCR, and TCRdb kept only the in-frame ones, dropping some. This table holds approximately 200,000 clones, approximately 79% found once. This receptor was obtained from a man in his sixties with active or convalescent COVID-19. Sample: peripheral blood.

The CDR3: CASSRVDSFNSPLHF. In DNA, the CDR3 is TGTGCCAGCAGCCGCGTGGACAGCTTCAATTCACCCCTCCACTTT. The rearrangement links TRBV5-5 to TRBJ1-6, with D possibly matching TRBD1 (6 bases). The CDR3 runs to 15 residues. Trimming shortened V by 4 bases and J by 7 bases, and 15 bases separated the two germline ends. Germline V gives CDR1 SGHKS, CDR2 YYEKEE (reference sequence).